This is a list of T cell receptor beta chains from one sample in a study of shared clonotypes between healthy human individuals. Generated by immunoSEQ multiplex PCR, the TCRdb table keeps only in-frame clones and is missing some. Counted here are about 580,000 clones, 98% occurring once; the ten biggest clones make up 0.3%. The material sequenced was naive CD8+ T cells sorted from blood. These receptors all stem from a young man in good health. Each CDR3 is given with its conserved first and last residue. D genes are given only for firm matches. The listing skips clone size in some rows; elsewhere it reads once, few, many or a size class.

clone_size j_call d_call v_call cdr3_aa cdr3_nt
- TRBJ1-2 - TRBV7-9 CASSLAPASYGYTF TGTGCCAGCAGCTTAGCCCCAGCTTCCTATGGCTACACCTTC
- TRBJ2-2 - TRBV7-3 CASSTPNTGELFF TGTGCCAGCAGCACTCCGAACACCGGGGAGCTGTTTTTT
- TRBJ2-5 - TRBV5-4 CASSSVAGGETQYF TGTGCCAGCAGCTCGGTTGCCGGAGGGGAGACCCAGTACTTC
- TRBJ2-7 TRBD1 TRBV18 CASSPGTGVYEQYF TGTGCCAGCTCACCAGGGACAGGCGTCTACGAGCAGTACTTC
- TRBJ1-1 - TRBV18 CASSRQRNTEAFF TGTGCCAGCTCACGACAGAGGAACACTGAAGCTTTCTTT
- TRBJ2-7 - TRBV16 CASSPPTVYEQYF TGTGCCAGCAGCCCCCCTACAGTTTACGAGCAGTACTTC
- TRBJ1-2 - TRBV7-9 CASSPRTDPNYGYTF TGTGCCAGCAGCCCTCGGACGGACCCTAACTATGGCTACACCTTC
- TRBJ2-5 - TRBV5-6 CASSLLTETQYF TGTGCCAGCAGCTTGTTGACCGAGACCCAGTACTTC
- TRBJ2-7 - TRBV4-1 CASSHRLPGYEQYF TGCGCCAGCAGCCACCGACTCCCCGGGTACGAGCAGTACTTC
- TRBJ2-7 - TRBV7-9 CASSSEDEQYF TGTGCCAGCAGCTCAGAGGACGAGCAGTACTTC
- TRBJ2-3 - TRBV7-9 CASSLIGLARTDTQYF TGTGCCAGCAGCTTAATAGGACTGGCCCGCACAGATACGCAGTATTTT
- TRBJ1-5 - TRBV11-2 CASSSSSLRPQHF TGTGCCAGCAGCTCTTCGTCTCTCCGGCCCCAGCATTTT
once TRBJ2-1 - TRBV5-1 CASSLSGSYNEQFF TGCGCCAGCAGCTTATCTGGGTCCTACAATGAGCAGTTCTTC
- TRBJ2-3 TRBD1 TRBV5-1 CASSFGQGGADTQYF TGCGCCAGCAGCTTCGGACAGGGTGGGGCAGATACGCAGTATTTT
- TRBJ2-1 - TRBV7-9 CASSLVRGLDEQFF TGTGCCAGCAGCTTAGTTAGGGGTTTGGATGAGCAGTTCTTC
- TRBJ2-7 - TRBV5-1 CASKGEGASYEQYF TGCGCCAGCAAGGGGGAAGGGGCTTCCTACGAGCAGTACTTC
- TRBJ2-7 - TRBV7-8 CASSLVRGSWDEQYF TGTGCCAGCAGCTTAGTGCGGGGATCCTGGGACGAGCAGTACTTC
- TRBJ1-5 - TRBV28 CASSSVGVSNQPQHF TGTGCCAGCAGCTCCGTAGGGGTGAGCAATCAGCCCCAGCATTTT
- TRBJ2-5 - TRBV23-1 CASSQLQGRGETQYF TGCGCCAGCAGTCAATTACAGGGGAGGGGAGAGACCCAGTACTTC
- TRBJ1-5 - TRBV5-1 CASRPSRSLNQPQHF TGCGCCAGCAGACCTAGCAGGTCCCTCAATCAGCCCCAGCATTTT
- TRBJ2-1 TRBD2 TRBV10-3 CATSVSGSGRALEQFF TGTGCCACCTCAGTGAGTGGTAGCGGGAGGGCTTTGGAGCAGTTCTTC
- TRBJ1-4 - TRBV7-9 CASSLTWENEKLFF TGTGCCAGCAGCTTGACATGGGAGAATGAAAAACTGTTTTTT
- TRBJ2-7 - TRBV6-5 CASARADYEQYF TGTGCCAGCGCGCGGGCGGATTACGAGCAGTACTTC
- TRBJ2-1 - TRBV27 CASSPMVEGASSYEQFF TGTGCCAGCAGCCCAATGGTCGAGGGAGCCAGCTCCTATGAGCAGTTCTTC
- TRBJ2-7 - TRBV6-1 CASSVLGTYEQYF TGTGCCAGCAGTGTCCTCGGGACCTACGAGCAGTACTTC
once TRBJ1-2 TRBD1 TRBV27 CASSSGGEGYTF TGTGCCAGCAGCTCAGGGGGTGAGGGCTACACCTTC
- TRBJ2-7 - TRBV27 CASSLTGASYEQYF TGTGCCAGCAGTTTAACCGGGGCCTCCTACGAGCAGTACTTC
- TRBJ2-1 TRBD1 TRBV27 CASSATGFVRNEQFF TGTGCCAGCAGTGCGACAGGGTTTGTTCGGAATGAGCAGTTCTTC
- TRBJ1-2 - TRBV7-9 CASSLEASAYGYTF TGTGCCAGCAGCTTAGAGGCGTCAGCCTATGGCTACACCTTC
once TRBJ1-2 - TRBV28 CASSFPRGPVKYGYTF TGTGCCAGCAGTTTTCCCAGGGGTCCCGTCAAATATGGCTACACCTTC
- TRBJ1-5 - TRBV7-2 CASSPGGQYSNQPQHF TGTGCCAGCAGTCCCGGGGGGCAGTATAGCAATCAGCCCCAGCATTTT